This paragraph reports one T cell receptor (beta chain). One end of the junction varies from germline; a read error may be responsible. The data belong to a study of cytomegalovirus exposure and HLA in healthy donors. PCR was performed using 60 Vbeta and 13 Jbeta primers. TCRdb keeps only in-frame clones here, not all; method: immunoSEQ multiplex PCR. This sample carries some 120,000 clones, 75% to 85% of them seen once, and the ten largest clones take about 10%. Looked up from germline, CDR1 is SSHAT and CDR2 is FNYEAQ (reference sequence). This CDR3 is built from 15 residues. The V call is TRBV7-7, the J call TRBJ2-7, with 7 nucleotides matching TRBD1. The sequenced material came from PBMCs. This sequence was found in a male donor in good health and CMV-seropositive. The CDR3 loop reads CASSLGTEAVYEQYF. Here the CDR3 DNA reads TGTGCTAGCAGCTTAGGGACAGAGGCCGTCTACGAGCAGTACTTC.